One and the same sample provided the 27 T cell receptor beta chains below, sequenced in a study of CD4+ T cells in melanoma. Sequenced by immunoSEQ multiplex PCR; TCRdb stores in-frame clones only, minus some. The sample shows roughly 10,000 clones, 55% to 75% of them seen only once. The sample was cells from a culture (not recorded whether cultured in vitro). These receptors were collected from a human donor with melanoma.

The chain joins TRBV10-3 to TRBJ2-5; TRBD2 matches 14 bases. The germline V gene encodes CDR1 ENHRY and CDR2 SYGVKD. V was pared by 3 bases and J by 4 bases, with 7 bases of the junction left unmatched. There are 17 residues in the CDR3. CDR3 in amino acids: CAISDQTSGGAIETQYF. The CDR3 coding sequence is TGTGCCATCAGTGATCAGACTAGCGGGGGGGCAATAGAGACCCAGTACTTC.

This clone appeared a few times. The rearrangement joins TRBV11-2 to TRBJ2-1; 11 bases agree with TRBD2. V was pared by 5 bases and J by 8 bases, with 8 bases of the junction left unmatched. The CDR3 loop spans 15 amino acids. Germline V CDR1 and CDR2: SGHAT, FQNNGV. CDR3 sequence: CASSPRLAGRDEQFF. DNA for the CDR3: TGTGCCAGCAGCCCTAGACTAGCGGGGAGGGATGAGCAGTTCTTC.

The chain is built from TRBV5-1 and TRBJ2-3, with TRBD2 identical over 11 bases. V trimming: 3 bases; J trimming: 5 bases; junction bases outside the gene matches: 14. This CDR3 region has 18 residues. Germline assignment: CDR1 SGHRS and CDR2 YFSETQ. The DNA of the CDR3 is TGCGCCAGCAGCTCCGGATTCTTAGCGGGGGGGCATGGAGATACGCAGTATTTT. This sequence encodes CASSSGFLAGGHGDTQYF.

This clone was seen more than once but under ten times. The V gene is TRBV18, the J gene TRBJ1-5; D not certain. V lost 3 bases, J lost 5 bases, and 11 bases lay in between. The CDR3 covers 14 residues. Germline V lookup: CDR1 KGHSH, CDR2 LQKENI. For the CDR3, the DNA is TGTGCCAGCTCACCGGGTTTCCGTGATCAGCCCCAGCATTTT. Translating gives CASSPGFRDQPQHF. The whole variable domain, remainder taken from reference TRBV18 and TRBJ1-5, is NAGVMQNPRHLVRRRGQEARLRCSPMKGHSHVYWYRQLPEEGLKFMVYLQKENIIDESGMPKERFSAEFPKEGPSILRIQQVVRGDSAAYFCASSPGFRDQPQHFGDGTRLSIL.

The chain uses TRBV10-2 and TRBJ2-7; 13 nucleotides line up with TRBD2. Trimming took 9 bases from V and 3 from J; bases not matched to a gene: 8. The CDR3 contains 15 residues. Germline assignment: CDR1 WSHSY and CDR2 SAAADI. The CDR3 is CASRLAGGAHYEQYF. For the CDR3, the DNA is TGCGCCAGTCGACTAGCGGGGGGTGCCCACTACGAGCAGTACTTC.

This chain uses TRBV5-4 with TRBJ1-4; the D gene is possibly TRBD1 (5 bases). V was shortened by 4 bases and J by 6 bases, with 13 bases between the two germline ends. The CDR3 consists of 14 residues. Looked up from germline, CDR1 is SGHNT and CDR2 is YYREEE (reference sequence). CDR3 region: CASSPTQGHEKLFF. Written as DNA, the CDR3 is TGTGCCAGCAGCCCTACGCAGGGCCATGAAAAACTGTTTTTT. The whole variable domain, filled in from reference TRBV5-4 and TRBJ1-4, reads ETGVTQSPTHLIKTRGQQVTLRCSSQSGHNTVSWYQQALGQGPQFIFQYYREEENGRGNFPPRFSGLQFPNYSSELNVNALELDDSALYLCASSPTQGHEKLFFGSGTQLSVL.

This clone came up a few times. The chain joins TRBV5-1 to TRBJ1-2; tentative D call: TRBD1 (5 bases). The V gene's germline CDR1 is SGHRS and CDR2 YFSETQ. V shed 0 bases and J shed 2 bases, with 8 bases lying between them. The CDR3 is 14 amino acids. The CDR3 loop reads CASSLGDLNYGYTF. CDR3 nucleotide sequence: TGCGCCAGCAGCTTGGGGGACTTAAACTATGGCTACACCTTC. Full variable domain (remainder filled in from reference TRBV5-1 and TRBJ1-2): KAGVTQTPRYLIKTRGQQVTLSCSPISGHRSVSWYQQTPGQGLQFLFEYFSETQRNKGNFPGRFSGRQFSNSRSEMNVSTLELGDSALYLCASSLGDLNYGYTFGSGTRLTVV.

This sequence joins TRBV15 and TRBJ2-7; D gene ambiguous. From germline, CDR1 is LNHNV and CDR2 YYDKDF (reference sequence). Trimming left V 1 base short and J 10 bases short, with 14 bases between. CDR3 length: 13 residues. DNA of the CDR3: TGTGCCACCAGCAGAGTTGGGGATTCGCGACAGTACTTC. This translates into CATSRVGDSRQYF.

The sample holds a few counts of this clone. The rearrangement joins TRBV30 to TRBJ1-3; D is possibly TRBD1 (5 bases). The CDR3 covers 12 residues. Germline assignment: CDR1 GTSNPN and CDR2 SVGIG (reference sequence). V lost 5 bases and J lost 7, with 12 bases in between. CDR3 protein: CAWGTAGNTIYF. Written as DNA, the CDR3 is TGTGCCTGGGGGACTGCGGGCAACACCATATATTTT.

The chain is built from TRBV5-6 and TRBJ2-7, with D possibly TRBD2 on 6 matching bases. Per the germline V gene, CDR1 is SGHDT and CDR2 is YYEEEE. Trimming stripped 2 bases from V and 0 bases from J, with 12 bases between. The CDR3 contains 15 residues. As DNA, the CDR3 is TGTGCCAGCAGCTTCACCGGGAGTAGCTCCTACGAGCAGTACTTC. Protein product: CASSFTGSSSYEQYF.

This clone showed up just a few times. V usage is TRBV7-3 and J usage is TRBJ1-3; D remains unclear. The CDR3 length is 16 residues. CDR1 and CDR2 (germline): SGHTA, FQGTGA. V dropped 2 bases and J dropped 0 bases, with 11 bases sitting between them. The DNA of the CDR3 is TGTGCCAGCAGCTTAGGCCCGCGGAACTCTGGAAACACCATATATTTT. Translated: CASSLGPRNSGNTIYF. The full variable domain, with the rest looked up from reference TRBV7-3 and TRBJ1-3, is GAGVSQTPSNKVTEKGKYVELRCDPISGHTALYWYRQSLGQGPEFLIYFQGTGAADDSGLPNDRFFAVRPEGSVSTLKIQRTERGDSAVYLCASSLGPRNSGNTIYFGEGSWLTVV.

The V call is TRBV5-4, the J call TRBJ2-5, with 9 bases aligning to TRBD2. The CDR3 is 15 residues long. CDR1 is SGHNT, CDR2 YYREEE, per germline (reference sequence). The V and J ends lost 4 bases and 5 bases, in that order; junction bases with no gene match: 9. This chain's CDR3 is CASSLAGKSGETQYF. The CDR3 nucleotides read TGTGCCAGCAGCCTAGCGGGGAAGTCAGGGGAGACCCAGTACTTC.

The chain uses TRBV4-1 and TRBJ2-7, with D uncertain. Deletions cut 4 bases from V and 0 bases from J, with 10 bases between. The CDR3 sequence is 14 residues long. CDR1 MGHRA and CDR2 YSYEKL come from the germline V gene. DNA for the CDR3: TGCGCCAGCAGCCGGGCGCTCTTCTCCTACGAGCAGTACTTC. This translates into CASSRALFSYEQYF.

V gene TRBV5-1 combines with J gene TRBJ1-5; D might be TRBD1 (6 bases). Germline V gene sequence: CDR1 SGHRS, CDR2 YFSETQ. Trimming pared 0 bases from V and 5 bases from J, leaving 12 bases between. The length of the CDR3 is 15 residues. The CDR3 DNA reads as TGCGCCAGCAGCTTGGCGGGGGGCGACTATCAGCCCCAGCATTTT. It codes for CASSLAGGDYQPQHF.

This clone was counted between two and nine times. The rearrangement links TRBV7-3 to TRBJ2-5, with a tentative D call TRBD2 (6 bases). The CDR3 runs 15 residues. CDR1 is SGHTA and CDR2 is FQGTGA in the germline V gene. V lost 5 bases to trimming and J lost 4 bases, with 17 bases between them. CDR3 nucleotide sequence: TGTGCCAGCAGCCTGACCCCCTTCGGGGGAGAGACCCAGTACTTC. Its protein is CASSLTPFGGETQYF.

The chain employs TRBV6-1 and TRBJ1-4; the D is unclear. Germline loops: CDR1 MNHNS, CDR2 SASEGT. The V end lost 6 bases, the J end lost 8 bases, and 16 bases lay between the germline ends. The CDR3 covers 14 residues. The CDR3 nucleotides read TGTGCCAGCAGGGACCGCGGATTTAGGGAAAAACTGTTTTTT. Amino acid sequence: CASRDRGFREKLFF.

This clone was seen only once. The rearrangement joins TRBV6-6 to TRBJ2-3, with 8 bases lining up with TRBD1. V was clipped by 6 bases and J by 4 bases; unmatched bases: 6. CDR1 MNHNY and CDR2 SVGAGI come from the germline V gene (reference sequence). The CDR3 runs to 14 residues. The CDR3 sequence: CASSQAGGADTQYF. The CDR3, as DNA: TGTGCCAGCAGCCAAGCAGGGGGCGCAGATACGCAGTATTTT.

The CDR3 spells CASSQLSGELFF. CDR3 nucleotides: TGTGCCAGCAGCCAGCTGTCCGGGGAGCTGTTTTTT. The rearrangement uses TRBV11-2 and TRBJ2-2; no definite D call. The CDR3 runs 12 residues. Looked up from germline, CDR1 is SGHAT and CDR2 is FQNNGV. V lost 5 bases and J lost 6, with 7 bases in between.

This chain joins TRBV5-1 and TRBJ2-7; D remains unclear. The ends were cut back, 4 bases at V and 3 bases at J, with 11 bases in the middle. Germline V CDR1 and CDR2: SGHRS, YFSETQ. The CDR3 has 13 amino acids. In nucleotides, the CDR3 is TGCGCCAGCAGCGCATGGACCGACTACGAGCAGTACTTC. This translates into CASSAWTDYEQYF.

The rearrangement links TRBV6-5 to TRBJ2-1; no clear D gene. The germline V and J ends were trimmed by 0 bases and 10 bases, with 7 bases remaining between them. Germline V gives CDR1 MNHEY, CDR2 SVGAGI. The length of the CDR3 is 12 residues. CDR3 residues: CASSYSLGEQFF. CDR3 coding DNA: TGTGCCAGCAGTTACTCGCTCGGGGAGCAGTTCTTC.

The chain carries TRBV6-5 and TRBJ2-6; maybe TRBD2 (7 bases). The V and J ends lost 8 bases and 4 bases respectively, with 12 bases between them. CDR3 size: 14 residues. The germline CDR1 and CDR2 sequences are MNHEY and SVGAGI. The CDR3, as DNA: TGTGCCAGCGGCAGGGGAGGGGGGGCCAACGTCCTGACTTTC. Encoded protein: CASGRGGGANVLTF.

The chain joins TRBV18 to TRBJ2-3; D may match TRBD1 or TRBD2 (5 bases each). The ends were cut back, 3 bases at V and 2 bases at J, with 12 bases in the middle. The CDR3 totals 15 residues. Germline V gene sequence: CDR1 KGHSH, CDR2 LQKENI. In DNA form, the CDR3 reads TGTGCCAGCTCACCTTCCCGGGGCCCCACAGATACGCAGTATTTT. This codes for CASSPSRGPTDTQYF.

V gene TRBV5-1 combines with J gene TRBJ2-5; no reliable D call. Per germline, CDR1 SGHRS and CDR2 YFSETQ. There are 13 residues in the CDR3. With 1 base removed from V and 4 bases from J, the gap between germline ends came to 8 bases. The CDR3 region has the DNA TGCGCCAGCAGCTTGTGGGTTAGAGAGACCCAGTACTTC. It is translated as CASSLWVRETQYF.

V gene TRBV25-1 combines with J gene TRBJ2-7; a possible D gene is TRBD1 (5 bases). Germline CDR1 is MGHDK and CDR2 is SYGVNS. The CDR3 spans 13 residues. V gave up 5 bases and J gave up 4 bases, with 12 bases separating them. The CDR3 region is CASSSGRQYEQYF. In DNA, the CDR3 is TGTGCCAGCAGTTCAGGGCGTCAGTACGAGCAGTACTTC.

This clone occurred once. V and J are TRBV18 and TRBJ1-1; a possible D gene is TRBD1 (6 bases). The CDR3 loop spans 15 amino acids. Trimming pared 0 bases from V and 5 bases from J, leaving 13 bases between. CDR1 is KGHSH, CDR2 LQKENI, per germline. The CDR3 sequence: CASSPPRVRGTEAFF. The DNA for the CDR3 is TGTGCCAGCTCACCACCCAGGGTCAGGGGTACTGAAGCTTTCTTT.

This clone was found a few times. The rearrangement links TRBV6-1 to TRBJ2-7; possible D gene TRBD2, 5 bases. Germline V gene sequence: CDR1 MNHNS, CDR2 SASEGT. V was trimmed by 2 bases and J by 7 bases, leaving 21 bases between them. The CDR3 contains 16 residues. This CDR3 is CASSESNRGIVREQYF. CDR3 coding DNA: TGTGCCAGCAGTGAAAGTAATCGGGGTATTGTTCGGGAGCAGTACTTC.

The J gene is TRBJ2-7, the V gene TRBV7-2, with 12 bases identical to TRBD2. Germline trimming cut 3 bases from V and 0 bases from J; bases unmatched to any gene: 0. This CDR3 is 15 amino acids long. CDR1 and CDR2 (germline): SGHTA, FQGNSA. The CDR3 region has the DNA TGTGCCAGCAGCTTGACTAGCGGGGGCTCCTACGAGCAGTACTTC. Protein: CASSLTSGGSYEQYF. Full variable domain (rest looked up from reference TRBV7-2 and TRBJ2-7): GAGVSQSPSNKVTEKGKDVELRCDPISGHTALYWYRQSLGQGLEFLIYFQGNSAPDKSGLPSDRFSAERTGGSVSTLTIQRTQQEDSAVYLCASSLTSGGSYEQYFGPGTRLTVT.